This T cell receptor (beta chain) was obtained from a study of breast tumors, draining lymph nodes, adjacent tissues (TCRdb year 2016). A note on the overall study: TCR beta repertoires were compared across tumor, adjacent nontumor tissue and axillary lymph nodes obtained from breast cancer patients. The study was designed to assess the relationships and possible T-cell exchange between tumor, surrounding tissue and draining lymph node repertoires in human breast cancer.

This clonotype was observed at least ten times. Its antigen is unknown. No base qualities exist here, and no much larger clone lies one base off it. TCRdb records Illumina HiSeq 2000 as the sequencer. TCR beta chain libraries were generated through multiplex PCR amplification. High-throughput sequencing was used to analyze the amplified TCR beta chain products. TCRdb cleaned the public reads at Q25 with fastp, built clones with MiXCR and kept in-frame beta chains. Each CDR3 protein appears once, grouped with its most common genes and DNA. The sample data list tens of thousands of distinct CDR3 sequences, and around 29% of these were observed just once. The top ten clones comprise over 8% of the sample. The axillary draining lymph nodes of breast cancer patients were the source of the lymph node samples. Including the terminal cysteine and phenylalanine, the CDR3 comprises 13 residues. Only the CDR3 part of the read is kept: 39 bases, read in frame from the first base. The germline V gene supplies CDR1 SGHRS and CDR2 YFSETQ. Cut back by 5 bases and 2 bases, the V and J ends lie 11 bases apart.

The full study reports these points: T-cell repertoire diversity in tumors was found to be lower than in lymph nodes but higher than in nontumor tissue, and preferential V and J gene usage was observed. In luminal-like breast cancer, tumor and nontumor tissue repertoires resembled each other significantly more than in basal-like breast cancer. The data were considered consistent with most tumor T cells being derived from the lymph node and subsequently expanding within tumor tissue. The conclusion that tumor T cells originate in lymph nodes was framed as consistent with a hypothesis rather than directly demonstrated.

What was sequenced was axillary lymph node tissue. The TCR sequence derives from a female donor with breast cancer. Some clones in this sample may be carry-over from other donors' samples. The chain uses TRBV5-1 and TRBJ2-7; 5 matching bases give a weak D call of TRBD1. The CDR3 corresponds to CASRPGSTYEQYF. The nucleotide sequence is TGCGCCAGCAGGCCAGGGTCCACCTACGAGCAGTACTTC.